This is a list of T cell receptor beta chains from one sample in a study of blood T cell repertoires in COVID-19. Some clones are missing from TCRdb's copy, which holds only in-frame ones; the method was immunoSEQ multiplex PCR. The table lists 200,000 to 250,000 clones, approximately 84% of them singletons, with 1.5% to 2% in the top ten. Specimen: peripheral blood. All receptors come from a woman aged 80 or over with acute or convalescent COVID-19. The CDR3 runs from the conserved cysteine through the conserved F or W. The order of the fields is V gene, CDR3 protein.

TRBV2,CASSADRGGNQPQHF
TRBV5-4,CASSAGPNSNQPQHF
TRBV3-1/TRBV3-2,CASSQGGFEQFF
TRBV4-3,CASSQVRGGHSYNSPLHF
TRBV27,CASWNRGRETQYF
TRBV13,CASSLSGYEQYF
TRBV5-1,CASSLAHLRFGGRLRGTGELFF
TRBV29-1,CSVVGQSRTEAFF
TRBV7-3,CASSSQTGTNTEAFF
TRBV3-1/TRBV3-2,CASSQRRGGDTGELFF
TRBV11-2,CASSFNNGLSGNTIYF
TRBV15,CATSRSQGAAYEQYF
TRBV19,CASTAQLAGFGNEQFF
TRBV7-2,CASSQDRERPNSPLHF
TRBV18,CASSPTGWSEKLFF
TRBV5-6,CASFSRDTVSYEQYF
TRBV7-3,CASSSQGNTEAFF